This is a list of T cell receptor beta chains from one sample in a study of cytomegalovirus exposure and HLA in healthy donors. TCRdb's copy holds only in-frame clones and misses some; the assay was immunoSEQ multiplex PCR. The sample's table shows about 90,000 clones. The sample was PBMCs. These receptors all stem from a woman in her twenties or thirties in good health and CMV-seronegative. Each CDR3 is given with its conserved first and last residue. Each record gives: J gene, V gene, D gene, CDR3 protein, CDR3 DNA. A D gene is named only where the DNA matches it firmly.

J gene: TRBJ2-3
V gene: TRBV6-1
D gene: TRBD1
CDR3 protein: CASRDRTTDTQYF
CDR3 DNA: TGTGCCAGCAGGGACAGGACCACAGATACGCAGTATTTT

J gene: TRBJ2-5
V gene: TRBV19
D gene: .
CDR3 protein: CASSRFARYQETQYF
CDR3 DNA: TGTGCCAGTAGCAGGTTCGCCAGGTACCAAGAGACCCAGTACTTC

J gene: TRBJ2-4
V gene: TRBV4-1
D gene: TRBD1
CDR3 protein: CASERRQGASIQYF
CDR3 DNA: TGCGCCAGCGAACGAAGACAGGGAGCGAGCATTCAGTACTTC

J gene: TRBJ2-5
V gene: TRBV30
D gene: .
CDR3 protein: CAWSVFRETQYF
CDR3 DNA: TGTGCCTGGAGTGTCTTTCGAGAGACCCAGTACTTC

J gene: TRBJ2-3
V gene: TRBV2
D gene: .
CDR3 protein: CASGRTDTQYF
CDR3 DNA: TGTGCCAGCGGGAGAACAGATACGCAGTATTTT

J gene: TRBJ2-1
V gene: TRBV28
D gene: .
CDR3 protein: CASSVELRGVNEQFF
CDR3 DNA: TGTGCCAGCAGTGTCGAACTCCGTGGTGTGAATGAGCAGTTCTTC

J gene: TRBJ1-1
V gene: TRBV19
D gene: .
CDR3 protein: CASSIQGNTEAFF
CDR3 DNA: TGTGCCAGTAGTATTCAGGGCAACACTGAAGCTTTCTTT

J gene: TRBJ1-1
V gene: TRBV19
D gene: .
CDR3 protein: CASRTTAKNTEAFF
CDR3 DNA: TGTGCCAGTAGGACGACAGCAAAGAACACTGAAGCTTTCTTT

J gene: TRBJ1-1
V gene: TRBV7-3
D gene: .
CDR3 protein: CASSASGGVTEAFF
CDR3 DNA: TGTGCCAGCAGCGCCTCGGGAGGGGTCACTGAAGCTTTCTTT

J gene: TRBJ1-1
V gene: TRBV7-9
D gene: .
CDR3 protein: CASGDLKMNTEAFF
CDR3 DNA: TGTGCCAGCGGGGACTTGAAAATGAACACTGAAGCTTTCTTT

J gene: TRBJ2-1
V gene: TRBV27
D gene: TRBD2
CDR3 protein: CASSLDGGAYNEQFF
CDR3 DNA: TGTGCCAGCAGTTTAGACGGGGGGGCCTACAATGAGCAGTTCTTC

J gene: TRBJ2-2
V gene: TRBV19
D gene: .
CDR3 protein: CASSRSLPGVEAGELFF
CDR3 DNA: TGTGCCAGTAGTAGATCACTTCCAGGGGTAGAGGCCGGGGAGCTGTTTTTT

J gene: TRBJ2-3
V gene: TRBV16
D gene: TRBD1
CDR3 protein: CASSHRQGSDTQYF
CDR3 DNA: TGTGCCAGCAGCCATCGACAGGGCTCAGATACGCAGTATTTT

J gene: TRBJ2-5
V gene: TRBV19
D gene: .
CDR3 protein: CASSIDRGSETQYF
CDR3 DNA: TGTGCCAGTAGTATAGACAGGGGTTCAGAGACCCAGTACTTC

J gene: TRBJ2-2
V gene: TRBV2
D gene: TRBD2
CDR3 protein: CASRYRVGSGTNTGELFF
CDR3 DNA: TGTGCCAGCAGGTACAGGGTTGGTAGCGGGACGAACACCGGGGAGCTGTTTTTT

J gene: TRBJ1-1
V gene: TRBV7-2
D gene: .
CDR3 protein: CASSLAGPGAGTEAFF
CDR3 DNA: TGTGCCAGCAGCTTAGCAGGTCCAGGGGCAGGCACTGAAGCTTTCTTT

J gene: TRBJ2-1
V gene: TRBV28
D gene: TRBD1
CDR3 protein: CASSSTGDEQFF
CDR3 DNA: TGTGCCAGCAGTTCGACAGGGGATGAGCAGTTCTTC

J gene: TRBJ2-7
V gene: TRBV28
D gene: TRBD1
CDR3 protein: CASSPLGTGAHEQYF
CDR3 DNA: TGTGCCAGCAGTCCACTCGGGACAGGGGCCCACGAGCAGTACTTC

J gene: TRBJ1-4
V gene: TRBV7-9
D gene: .
CDR3 protein: CASSINSEKLFF
CDR3 DNA: TGTGCCAGCAGCATAAACTCTGAAAAACTGTTTTTT

J gene: TRBJ1-1
V gene: TRBV6-5
D gene: TRBD1
CDR3 protein: CASSNGQGYTEAFF
CDR3 DNA: TGTGCCAGCAGCAACGGACAGGGCTACACTGAAGCTTTCTTT

J gene: TRBJ2-7
V gene: TRBV7-3
D gene: .
CDR3 protein: CASSARGAYEQYF
CDR3 DNA: TGTGCCAGCAGCGCGCGGGGTGCCTACGAGCAGTACTTC

J gene: TRBJ1-2
V gene: TRBV27
D gene: .
CDR3 protein: CASSSDGNYRYTF
CDR3 DNA: TGTGCCAGCAGTTCGGACGGGAACTATCGCTACACCTTC

J gene: TRBJ2-2
V gene: TRBV7-7
D gene: TRBD1
CDR3 protein: CASSSGTGNTGELFF
CDR3 DNA: TGTGCTAGCAGCTCCGGGACAGGGAACACCGGGGAGCTGTTTTTT

J gene: TRBJ2-3
V gene: TRBV6-1
D gene: .
CDR3 protein: CASNEGDYDTQYF
CDR3 DNA: TGTGCCAGCAATGAGGGAGATTACGATACGCAGTATTTT

J gene: TRBJ2-5
V gene: TRBV19
D gene: TRBD2
CDR3 protein: CASSSQLAYQETQYF
CDR3 DNA: TGTGCCAGTAGTAGCCAACTAGCGTACCAAGAGACCCAGTACTTC

J gene: TRBJ2-6
V gene: TRBV2
D gene: .
CDR3 protein: CASSDRGYSGANVLTF
CDR3 DNA: TGTGCCAGCAGTGATAGAGGGTACAGTGGGGCCAACGTCCTGACTTTC

J gene: TRBJ2-1
V gene: TRBV6-1
D gene: .
CDR3 protein: CASSVGGNNEQFF
CDR3 DNA: TGTGCCAGCAGCGTAGGAGGGAACAATGAGCAGTTCTTC

J gene: TRBJ1-2
V gene: TRBV14
D gene: .
CDR3 protein: CASSLASGAGYGYTF
CDR3 DNA: TGTGCCAGCAGCCTTGCTTCAGGGGCCGGCTATGGCTACACCTTC

J gene: TRBJ2-1
V gene: TRBV7-2
D gene: .
CDR3 protein: CASSFRSGIAYNEQFF
CDR3 DNA: TGTGCCAGCAGCTTCCGTAGCGGCATCGCCTACAATGAGCAGTTCTTC

J gene: TRBJ1-3
V gene: TRBV7-2
D gene: TRBD1
CDR3 protein: CASSWGTAGNTIYF
CDR3 DNA: TGTGCCAGCAGCTGGGGGACAGCTGGAAACACCATATATTTT

J gene: TRBJ2-2
V gene: TRBV5-7
D gene: TRBD2
CDR3 protein: CASSLGTSGRGWNTGELFF
CDR3 DNA: TGTGCCAGCAGCTTGGGGACTAGCGGGAGGGGATGGAACACCGGGGAGCTGTTTTTT

J gene: TRBJ2-5
V gene: TRBV30
D gene: .
CDR3 protein: CAWSATFRQWETQYF
CDR3 DNA: TGTGCCTGGAGTGCCACCTTCCGACAGTGGGAGACCCAGTACTTC

J gene: TRBJ2-7
V gene: TRBV25-1
D gene: .
CDR3 protein: CASSDSYEQYF
CDR3 DNA: TGTGCCAGCAGTGACAGCTACGAGCAGTACTTC

J gene: TRBJ1-4
V gene: TRBV28
D gene: .
CDR3 protein: CATRKGGQNNEKLFF
CDR3 DNA: TGTGCCACTAGGAAGGGTGGACAGAACAATGAAAAACTGTTTTTT

J gene: TRBJ2-5
V gene: TRBV5-1
D gene: TRBD1
CDR3 protein: CASSVDRGPQETQYF
CDR3 DNA: TGCGCCAGCAGCGTAGACAGGGGGCCCCAAGAGACCCAGTACTTC

J gene: TRBJ2-1
V gene: TRBV4-1
D gene: TRBD2
CDR3 protein: CASSLGLAGDEQFF
CDR3 DNA: TGCGCCAGCAGCCTGGGACTAGCGGGAGATGAGCAGTTCTTC

J gene: TRBJ1-1
V gene: TRBV7-3
D gene: .
CDR3 protein: CASSPGRGRTEAFF
CDR3 DNA: TGTGCCAGCAGCCCGGGCAGGGGTCGCACTGAAGCTTTCTTT

J gene: TRBJ2-5
V gene: TRBV20-1
D gene: .
CDR3 protein: CSARVGGTQYF
CDR3 DNA: TGCAGTGCTAGAGTGGGGGGGACCCAGTACTTC

J gene: TRBJ1-1
V gene: TRBV29-1
D gene: .
CDR3 protein: CSVSRMGRAGVTEAFF
CDR3 DNA: TGCAGCGTTTCCAGGATGGGTCGGGCGGGGGTCACTGAAGCTTTCTTT

J gene: TRBJ1-1
V gene: TRBV5-1
D gene: .
CDR3 protein: CASSWGTRGGTEAFF
CDR3 DNA: TGCGCCAGCAGCTGGGGGACACGGGGGGGGACTGAAGCTTTCTTT

J gene: TRBJ2-7
V gene: TRBV7-2
D gene: TRBD2
CDR3 protein: CASSGGGLAREQYF
CDR3 DNA: TGTGCCAGCAGCGGAGGGGGACTAGCTAGAGAGCAGTACTTC

J gene: TRBJ2-1
V gene: TRBV27
D gene: TRBD1
CDR3 protein: CAKAGQDRGSYNEQFF
CDR3 DNA: TGTGCCAAGGCCGGGCAGGACAGGGGATCCTACAATGAGCAGTTCTTC

J gene: TRBJ2-7
V gene: TRBV6-1
D gene: TRBD1
CDR3 protein: CASSVDRANYEQYF
CDR3 DNA: TGTGCCAGCAGTGTAGACAGGGCTAACTACGAGCAGTACTTC

J gene: TRBJ1-2
V gene: TRBV7-9
D gene: TRBD1
CDR3 protein: CASSYLRTGRRDYGYTF
CDR3 DNA: TGTGCCAGCAGTTACCTCCGGACAGGGCGACGGGACTATGGCTACACCTTC

J gene: TRBJ1-3
V gene: TRBV5-1
D gene: .
CDR3 protein: CASSERGSVNTIYF
CDR3 DNA: TGCGCCAGCAGCGAAAGGGGGAGTGTGAACACCATATATTTT

J gene: TRBJ2-5
V gene: TRBV5-1
D gene: TRBD2
CDR3 protein: CASSYAGLAGSETQYF
CDR3 DNA: TGCGCCAGCAGCTATGCGGGACTAGCGGGGTCTGAGACCCAGTACTTC

J gene: TRBJ2-7
V gene: TRBV6-5
D gene: .
CDR3 protein: CASSASGQTYEQYF
CDR3 DNA: TGTGCCAGCAGTGCGTCGGGTCAAACCTACGAGCAGTACTTC

J gene: TRBJ2-3
V gene: TRBV18
D gene: TRBD2
CDR3 protein: CASSPQGGGARDTQYF
CDR3 DNA: TGTGCCAGCTCACCACAAGGCGGGGGGGCAAGAGATACGCAGTATTTT

J gene: TRBJ2-2
V gene: TRBV28
D gene: TRBD1
CDR3 protein: CATWTGVDGELFF
CDR3 DNA: TGTGCCACCTGGACAGGGGTGGACGGGGAGCTGTTTTTT

J gene: TRBJ2-7
V gene: TRBV28
D gene: TRBD1
CDR3 protein: CASSPRQGWTYEQYF
CDR3 DNA: TGTGCCAGCAGTCCAAGACAGGGGTGGACCTACGAGCAGTACTTC

J gene: TRBJ2-7
V gene: TRBV7-9
D gene: .
CDR3 protein: CASSSPSDPYEQYF
CDR3 DNA: TGTGCCAGCAGCTCCCCTAGCGACCCCTACGAGCAGTACTTC

J gene: TRBJ1-3
V gene: TRBV7-2
D gene: .
CDR3 protein: CASSTRPGWGNTIYF
CDR3 DNA: TGTGCCAGCAGCACCCGGCCGGGGTGGGGAAACACCATATATTTT

J gene: TRBJ2-3
V gene: TRBV7-2
D gene: .
CDR3 protein: CASSLGAFTDTQYF
CDR3 DNA: TGTGCCAGCAGCTTAGGAGCCTTTACAGATACGCAGTATTTT